The 29 T cell receptor beta chains listed next were all sequenced from one sample in a study of T cells in Graves' hyperthyroidism and ophthalmopathy. Amplified TCR beta CDR3 regions derived from RNA transcripts. A first-round RT-PCR of the TCR CDR3 used the HTBI primer set. Using its own MiXCR run on the multiplex PCR reads, TCRdb lists one record per CDR3 protein. Of 390,000 or so distinct CDR3 sequences in the sample, around 15% are singletons; the top ten hold about 13%. Sequenced material: blood. These receptors all stem from a man aged 18 to 29 with Graves' ophthalmopathy.

This clonotype was counted only a few times. The chain combines TRBV24-1 with TRBJ2-2; D perhaps matches TRBD2 (6 bases). Trimming stripped 7 bases from V and 6 bases from J, with 11 bases between. Germline-derived CDR1 and CDR2 are KGHDR and SFDVKD. This CDR3 has 13 residues. The CDR3 DNA reads TGTGCCACCAGGGCTAGCGTTCCCGGGGAGCTGTTTTTT. Translated, it gives CATRASVPGELFF.

This clonotype was detected many times. The rearrangement joins TRBV27 to TRBJ2-5; TRBD2 matches 7 bases. V shed 2 bases, J shed 0 bases, and the junction held 9 bases outside the gene matches. CDR1 and CDR2 from the germline V gene are MNHEY and SMNVEV (reference sequence). The CDR3 totals 17 residues. The CDR3 DNA reads as TGTGCCAGCAGTTTAGTGCCTCGGGAGGCTTACCAAGAGACCCAGTACTTC. This encodes CASSLVPREAYQETQYF.

This clonotype was picked up a small number of times. The genes are TRBV4-1 and TRBJ2-2; the match to TRBD1 covers 8 bases. Germline V gene sequence: CDR1 MGHRA, CDR2 YSYEKL. CDR3 length: 16 amino acids. With 0 bases clipped from V and 4 bases from J, the junction kept 4 bases outside the gene matches. The CDR3 region is CASSQEVQGVTGELFF. CDR3 nucleotide sequence: TGCGCCAGCAGCCAAGAGGTACAGGGGGTCACCGGGGAGCTGTTTTTT.

This chain connects TRBV7-9 to TRBJ1-4, with D possibly being TRBD1 (5 bases). Trimming cost V 5 bases and J 2 bases, with 9 bases left between them. Germline V lookup: CDR1 SEHNR, CDR2 FQNEAQ (reference sequence). The CDR3 runs 14 residues. CDR3 coding DNA: TGTGCCAGCAGCCTTGGACATACTAATGAAAAACTGTTTTTT. Its translation: CASSLGHTNEKLFF.

This chain links TRBV3-1 with TRBJ2-7; 8 bases line up with TRBD1. CDR1 is LGHDT and CDR2 is YNNKEL in the germline V gene (reference sequence). CDR3 length: 17 amino acids. Trimming at V came to 7 bases and at J to 1 base, leaving 15 bases not matched to a gene. The CDR3 loop is CASILRKLRGPSYEQYF. DNA for the CDR3: TGTGCCAGCATCCTACGTAAGCTCAGGGGGCCGTCCTACGAGCAGTACTTC.

This clonotype was seen more than once but under ten times. The chain carries TRBV3-1 and TRBJ2-7, with D tentatively TRBD2 (5 bases). V dropped 1 base and J dropped 6 bases, with 13 bases sitting between them. Looked up from germline, CDR1 is LGHDT and CDR2 is YNNKEL (reference sequence). The CDR3 spans 14 residues. The DNA of the CDR3 is TGTGCCAGCAGCCAAGGGGTGGAGGTGGGCGAGCAGTACTTC. It specifies CASSQGVEVGEQYF.

The sample holds many counts of this clonotype. The rearrangement uses TRBV5-1 and TRBJ1-2, with 8 bases identical to TRBD1. The V segment lost 4 bases and the J segment 4 bases; nucleotides outside the gene matches: 12. The CDR3 extends over 16 amino acids. Germline loops: CDR1 SGHRS, CDR2 YFSETQ. This chain's CDR3 is CASSVDRALSGYGYTF. The CDR3 bases are TGCGCCAGCAGCGTGGACAGGGCCCTTTCCGGCTATGGCTACACCTTC.

The rearrangement uses TRBV6-5 and TRBJ2-7; D unclear. The V gene's germline CDR1 is MNHEY and CDR2 SVGAGI. V was cut by 0 bases and J by 2 bases, with 14 bases left in between. This CDR3 region has 16 residues. CDR3 sequence: CASSYSYNGRTYEQYF. CDR3 in DNA: TGTGCCAGCAGTTACTCATATAATGGCAGAACCTACGAGCAGTACTTC.

In this sample, this clonotype turned up many times. This chain uses TRBV27 with TRBJ1-2, with 8 positions matching TRBD1. This CDR3 has 14 residues. Unmatched junction bases numbered 4, after V lost 3 bases and J lost 4 bases. Germline values: CDR1 MNHEY, CDR2 SMNVEV (reference sequence). The CDR3 sequence: CASSFGQGGYGYTF. The CDR3, as DNA: TGTGCCAGCAGTTTCGGACAGGGAGGCTATGGCTACACCTTC.

In its sample, this clonotype was seen many times. The rearrangement links TRBV12-3 or TRBV12-4 to TRBJ2-3; the D is unclear. The CDR3 totals 12 residues. Trimming shortened V by 5 bases and J by 2 bases, and 5 bases separated the two germline ends. The CDR3 coding sequence is TGTGCCAGCAGTGGGCCCACAGATACGCAGTATTTT. Translating gives CASSGPTDTQYF.

This clonotype was detected ten times or more. The chain carries TRBV2 and TRBJ2-7; D remains unclear. CDR3 size: 11 residues. V was shortened by 1 base and J by 4 bases, with 2 bases between the two germline ends. Germline V gives CDR1 SNHLY, CDR2 FYNNEI. The CDR3 is CASSEDYEQYF. CDR3 bases: TGTGCCAGCAGTGAAGATTACGAGCAGTACTTC.

This clonotype was recorded at least ten times. V gene TRBV7-9 combines with J gene TRBJ1-1; the D gene is possibly TRBD1 (5 bases). CDR3 length: 13 residues. The germline V gene has CDR1 SEHNR and CDR2 FQNEAQ (reference sequence). The V and J ends lost 8 bases and 4 bases respectively, with 14 bases between them. CDR3 nucleotide sequence: TGTGCCAGCGTGGAAGGGGCGGTCACTGAAGCTTTCTTT. It codes for CASVEGAVTEAFF.

This clonotype was observed at least ten times. V and J are TRBV13 and TRBJ1-1, with D tentatively TRBD1 (6 bases). With 5 bases removed from V and 6 bases from J, the gap between germline ends came to 19 bases. Germline V lookup: CDR1 PRHDT, CDR2 FYEKMQ (reference sequence). This CDR3 contains 15 residues. The CDR3 DNA reads as TGTGCCAGCAGCCCTAGAGCACAGGGTTCCCCTGAAGCTTTCTTT. Residues: CASSPRAQGSPEAFF.

This clonotype was picked up many times. The genes are TRBV19 and TRBJ2-3, with 9 positions matching TRBD1. The J segment lost 9 bases and the V segment lost 3 bases, leaving 10 bases of the junction unmatched. The CDR3 runs to 15 residues. Germline values: CDR1 LNHDA, CDR2 SQIVND (reference sequence). The CDR3 bases are TGTGCCAGTAGTATTCATACAGGGGGCGATGAAACGCAGTATTTT. Translating gives CASSIHTGGDETQYF.

In this sample, this clonotype turned up a few times. The chain combines TRBV5-1 with TRBJ2-1, with TRBD2 identical over 9 bases. This CDR3 is 19 amino acids long. Germline loops: CDR1 SGHRS, CDR2 YFSETQ. Germline trimming cut 3 bases from V and 8 bases from J; bases unmatched to any gene: 21. The CDR3 DNA is TGCGCCAGCAGCTACCCCTCAGGGGTCCTAGCGGGAATCTCCCATGAGCAGTTCTTC. Residues: CASSYPSGVLAGISHEQFF. The full variable domain, its missing parts supplied by reference TRBV5-1 and TRBJ2-1, is KAGVTQTPRYLIKTRGQQVTLSCSPISGHRSVSWYQQTPGQGLQFLFEYFSETQRNKGNFPGRFSGRQFSNSRSEMNVSTLELGDSALYLCASSYPSGVLAGISHEQFFGPGTRLTVL.

This clonotype was counted between two and nine times. This chain connects TRBV6-1 to TRBJ2-1, with D hard to call. Trimming removed 6 bases at V and 3 bases at J, with 6 bases between. Germline assignment: CDR1 MNHNS and CDR2 SASEGT. The CDR3 has 12 amino acids. The CDR3 DNA sequence: TGTGCCAGCAGGGAGAGCTACAATGAGCAGTTCTTC. It specifies CASRESYNEQFF.

This clonotype came up a few times. This chain connects TRBV6-1 to TRBJ2-7; tentatively, D is TRBD1 (5 bases). This CDR3 spans 13 amino acids. V lost 6 bases and J 9 bases, leaving 18 bases between the germline ends. In germline, CDR1 is MNHNS, CDR2 SASEGT. CDR3 residues: CASSHDSVRGQYF. CDR3 nucleotides: TGTGCCAGCAGCCACGACAGTGTACGAGGGCAGTACTTC.

In this sample, this clonotype turned up many times. This chain links TRBV28 with TRBJ2-5; 15 positions match TRBD2. Germline V gene lookup returns CDR1 MDHEN and CDR2 SYDVKM. V lost 6 bases and J lost 7; bases outside the gene matches: 6. The CDR3 has 15 amino acids. CDR3 residues: CASSSGGLAGGTQYF. As DNA, the CDR3 is TGTGCCAGCAGCTCCGGGGGACTAGCGGGGGGGACCCAGTACTTC.

Comments on this clonotype: A much larger clone sits a single nucleotide away, making a read error possible. The V call is TRBV12-3 or TRBV12-4, the J call TRBJ2-5; D is ambiguous. This CDR3 has 12 amino acids. CDR3 protein: CASSQEYKTQCF. In nucleotides, the CDR3 is TGTGCCAGCAGCCAAGAATATAAGACCCAGTGCTTC.

This clonotype was seen at least ten times. The chain links TRBV10-1 to TRBJ1-1; D might be TRBD1 (6 bases). Germline CDR1 and CDR2: WNHNN and SYGVQD (reference sequence). Trimming removed 10 bases at V and 1 base at J, with 19 bases between. The CDR3 covers 15 residues. CDR3 nucleotide sequence: TGCGCCAACCTTACAGGGTTGGGCCCGAACACTGAAGCTTTCTTT. Protein: CANLTGLGPNTEAFF.

The rearrangement uses TRBV7-9 and TRBJ1-4; TRBD1 is a possible D gene (6 bases). CDR1 SEHNR and CDR2 FQNEAQ come from the germline V gene (reference sequence). The CDR3 spans 14 residues. V gave up 6 bases and J gave up 4 bases, with 12 bases separating them. The CDR3 region is CASSMTGDNEKLFF. In DNA, the CDR3 is TGTGCCAGCAGTATGACAGGAGATAATGAAAAACTGTTTTTT.

V and J are TRBV14 and TRBJ1-2; D gene ambiguous. CDR1 and CDR2 from the germline V gene are SGHDN and FVKESK. V lost 2 bases and J 1 base, leaving 8 bases between the germline ends. There are 14 residues in the CDR3. As DNA, the CDR3 is TGTGCCAGCAGCCAATATAGCCGTAACTATGGCTACACCTTC. Translation: CASSQYSRNYGYTF.

At least ten counts were recorded for this clonotype. V usage is TRBV20-1 and J usage is TRBJ2-3; possible D gene TRBD2, 6 bases. Trimming stripped 5 bases from V and 5 bases from J, with 14 bases between. Per the germline V gene, CDR1 is DFQATT and CDR2 is SNEGSKA (reference sequence). The CDR3 sequence is 13 residues long. The CDR3 DNA reads as TGCAGTGCTTACGGGGGAGAGAAAGATACGCAGTATTTT. Its protein is CSAYGGEKDTQYF.

This clonotype was detected many times. J is TRBJ1-2 and V is TRBV18; 8 nucleotides align to TRBD1. V shed 5 bases, J shed 2 bases, and the junction held 7 bases outside the gene matches. This CDR3 is 15 amino acids long. Germline CDR1 is KGHSH and CDR2 is LQKENI. This CDR3 is CASSGQGGVNYGYTF. CDR3 in DNA: TGTGCCAGCTCAGGACAGGGAGGAGTGAACTATGGCTACACCTTC. The entire variable domain, with the rest obtained from reference TRBV18 and TRBJ1-2, is as follows: NAGVMQNPRHLVRRRGQEARLRCSPMKGHSHVYWYRQLPEEGLKFMVYLQKENIIDESGMPKERFSAEFPKEGPSILRIQQVVRGDSAAYFCASSGQGGVNYGYTFGSGTRLTVV.

This chain joins TRBV12-3 or TRBV12-4 and TRBJ2-1, with TRBD1 identical over 11 bases. Unmatched junction bases numbered 16, after V lost 5 bases and J lost 7 bases. The CDR3 has 18 residues. The CDR3 nucleotides read TGTGCCAGCAGTCCCTCGACGGGGGCGGACAGGGGGCAAAATGAGCAGTTCTTC. It encodes CASSPSTGADRGQNEQFF.

This clonotype has at least ten counts. The chain uses TRBV27 and TRBJ1-2; D unclear. CDR1 is MNHEY, CDR2 SMNVEV, per germline (reference sequence). Trimming left V 6 bases short and J 8 bases short, with 10 bases between. CDR3 length equals 11 residues. CDR3 sequence reads: CASRSVDGYTF. The DNA for the CDR3 is TGTGCCAGCAGGTCCGTGGACGGCTACACCTTC.

The rearrangement joins TRBV5-1 to TRBJ2-7; D is ambiguous. Germline V gives CDR1 SGHRS, CDR2 YFSETQ. The CDR3 is 14 amino acids. V lost 0 bases and J 3 bases, leaving 10 bases between the germline ends. DNA of the CDR3: TGCGCCAGCAGCTTGGGCGCCGTGGGCTACGAGCAGTACTTC. It specifies CASSLGAVGYEQYF.

This clonotype showed up many times. CDR3: CASSLGLEKETQYF. DNA for the CDR3: TGTGCCAGCAGCCTGGGACTAGAAAAAGAGACCCAGTACTTC. The J gene is TRBJ2-5, the V gene TRBV7-2, with 8 bases aligning to TRBD2. With V trimmed by 5 bases and J by 3 bases, 5 bases remained unmatched. CDR1 is SGHTA, CDR2 FQGNSA, per germline. The CDR3 covers 14 residues. Full variable domain (missing parts from reference TRBV7-2 and TRBJ2-5): GAGVSQSPSNKVTEKGKDVELRCDPISGHTALYWYRQSLGQGLEFLIYFQGNSAPDKSGLPSDRFSAERTGGSVSTLTIQRTQQEDSAVYLCASSLGLEKETQYFGPGTRLLVL.

This clonotype was detected many times. CDR3 loop: CSASSGKHTEAFF. CDR3 nucleotides: TGCAGTGCTAGTTCAGGGAAACACACTGAAGCTTTCTTT. The V gene is TRBV20-1, the J gene TRBJ1-1, with D perhaps matching TRBD1 (5 bases). CDR1 DFQATT and CDR2 SNEGSKA come from the germline V gene (reference sequence). The CDR3 is 13 amino acids. V lost 3 bases and J lost 3, with 11 bases in between.